These 29 T cell receptor beta chains were sequenced from one sample in a study of T-cell memory formation after mild COVID-19. TCRdb re-derived calls from the 5' RACE reads in MiXCR, one entry per CDR3 protein. This table holds around 300,000 distinct CDR3 sequences, roughly an eighth found once. Sequencing input: PBMCs or a T cell subset sorted from them (not recorded which). Every receptor here comes from a young man who had mild COVID-19 (a few samples of this study predate the infection). Cell type and time point are not known.

V usage is TRBV6-6 and J usage is TRBJ2-2; the D gene could be TRBD1 or TRBD2 (6 bases each). The CDR3 is made up of 15 amino acids. Germline CDR1 is MNHNY and CDR2 is SVGAGI (reference sequence). Trimming removed 6 bases from V and 4 bases from J, with 15 bases in between. The CDR3 DNA is TGTGCCAGCAGACCCATCAGGGGAGGCACCGGGGAGCTGTTTTTT. It translates to CASRPIRGGTGELFF.

The chain couples TRBV27 to TRBJ2-1; tentative D call: TRBD2 (7 bases). V was cut by 5 bases and J by 4 bases, with 12 bases left in between. The CDR3 is made up of 14 amino acids. The germline V gene has CDR1 MNHEY and CDR2 SMNVEV (reference sequence). DNA of the CDR3: TGTGCCAGCAGTGACGGGGGGCCTTACAATGAGCAGTTCTTC. Its translation: CASSDGGPYNEQFF.

The chain is built from TRBV27 and TRBJ1-1, with 7 bases fitting TRBD1. The CDR3 is 16 residues long. Germline assignment: CDR1 MNHEY and CDR2 SMNVEV (reference sequence). V dropped 7 bases and J dropped 3; count of bases not matched to a gene: 14. CDR3 sequence: CASKQGKSVSYTEAFF. DNA for the CDR3: TGTGCCAGCAAACAGGGGAAGTCCGTGTCGTACACTGAAGCTTTCTTT.

The chain has TRBV6-6 and TRBJ2-7, with 8 bases identical to TRBD1. Germline V gene lookup returns CDR1 MNHNY and CDR2 SVGAGI (reference sequence). The J segment lost 4 bases and the V segment lost 2 bases, leaving 16 bases of the junction unmatched. This CDR3 has 18 residues. CDR3 residues: CASSYDRGLLRALYEQYV. The CDR3 bases are TGTGCCAGCAGTTACGACAGGGGTCTGTTGAGGGCGTTATACGAGCAGTACGTC.

The gene calls are TRBV4-3 and TRBJ2-2; D remains ambiguous. Germline values: CDR1 LGHNA, CDR2 YSLEER. The CDR3 spans 14 residues. With 4 bases removed from V and 3 bases from J, the gap between germline ends came to 9 bases. The DNA of the CDR3 is TGCGCCAGCAGCCTTGATACCTACACCGGGGAGCTGTTTTTT. Amino acids: CASSLDTYTGELFF.

This clonotype was picked up one time. This sequence joins TRBV5-6 and TRBJ1-4, with D possibly being TRBD1 (5 bases). The CDR3 loop spans 15 amino acids. V was trimmed by 0 bases and J by 4 bases, leaving 10 bases between them. Germline assignment: CDR1 SGHDT and CDR2 YYEEEE. The CDR3 spells CASSLGQSFNEKLFF. CDR3 coding DNA: TGTGCCAGCAGCTTGGGACAGAGCTTTAATGAAAAACTGTTTTTT.

The chain employs TRBV13 and TRBJ2-7, with D possibly being TRBD2 (6 bases). Germline V CDR1 and CDR2: PRHDT, FYEKMQ (reference sequence). This CDR3 is built from 16 residues. The V end lost 5 bases, the J end lost 0 bases, and 17 bases lay between the germline ends. In DNA, the CDR3 is TGTGCCAGCAGCCCCAGGCCTAGCGAGTACTCCTACGAGCAGTACTTC. Amino acids: CASSPRPSEYSYEQYF.

In its sample, this clonotype was seen a few times. The rearrangement links TRBV19 to TRBJ2-7; no clear D gene. CDR1 is LNHDA and CDR2 is SQIVND in the germline V gene (reference sequence). The V gene lost 3 bases and the J gene lost 1 base, with 7 bases spanning the gap. The CDR3 is 13 residues long. The CDR3 DNA follows: TGTGCCAGTAGTATGGGGTCGTCCTACGAGCAGTACTTC. It is translated as CASSMGSSYEQYF. Full variable domain (remainder filled in from reference TRBV19 and TRBJ2-7): DGGITQSPKYLFRKEGQNVTLSCEQNLNHDAMYWYRQDPGQGLRLIYYSQIVNDFQKGDIAEGYSVSREKKESFPLTVTSAQKNPTAFYLCASSMGSSYEQYFGPGTRLTVT.

This clonotype was picked up a small number of times. The genes are TRBV3-1 and TRBJ2-4; 11 bases map to TRBD2. V shed 6 bases, J shed 8 bases, and the junction held 6 bases outside the gene matches. There are 14 residues in the CDR3. The germline V gene has CDR1 LGHDT and CDR2 YNNKEL (reference sequence). The CDR3 is CASRLAGGIDIQYF. CDR3 coding DNA: TGTGCCAGCAGGCTAGCGGGGGGAATCGACATTCAGTACTTC.

This clonotype was counted only a few times. The V gene is TRBV5-4, the J gene TRBJ2-5, with D possibly matching TRBD2 (6 bases). Germline-derived CDR1 and CDR2 are SGHNT and YYREEE (reference sequence). V was pared by 3 bases and J by 3 bases, with 12 bases between. The CDR3 is 14 residues long. CDR3 sequence (DNA): TGTGCCAGCAGCTCTGACTGGGGGGAAGAGACCCAGTACTTC. Encoded protein: CASSSDWGEETQYF.

V is TRBV5-4 and J is TRBJ1-4, with a tentative D call TRBD1 (6 bases). The V gene lost 2 bases and the J gene lost 9 bases, with 14 bases spanning the gap. Germline CDR1 SGHNT, CDR2 YYREEE (reference sequence). There are 14 residues in the CDR3. The CDR3 coding sequence is TGTGCCAGCAGCTTTGCGGGGGCGGGGAAAAAACTGTTTTTT. Its translation is CASSFAGAGKKLFF.

This clonotype has ten or more counts. CDR3 bases: TGTGCCAGCAGCTTATCCGGGACAGGGGTCACAGATACGCAGTATTTT. Translated: CASSLSGTGVTDTQYF. The J gene is TRBJ2-3, the V gene TRBV7-3, with TRBD1 matching 10 bases. The CDR3 runs 16 residues. V dropped 2 bases and J dropped 2; count of bases not matched to a gene: 4. Germline V lookup: CDR1 SGHTA, CDR2 FQGTGA.

Only a few counts were recorded for this clonotype. The rearrangement joins TRBV7-9 to TRBJ1-1; D may be TRBD1 (5 bases). Trimming removed 5 bases from V and 1 base from J, with 14 bases in between. The CDR3 loop spans 15 amino acids. Looked up from germline, CDR1 is SEHNR and CDR2 is FQNEAQ (reference sequence). CDR3 loop: CASSDTTRENTEAFF. CDR3 sequence (DNA): TGTGCCAGCAGCGATACCACCAGGGAGAACACTGAAGCTTTCTTT.

The table lists this clonotype with a few counts. V and J are TRBV7-2 and TRBJ1-6, with 9 nucleotides matching TRBD1. The CDR3 extends over 13 amino acids. In germline, CDR1 is SGHTA, CDR2 FQGNSA. The junction had 0 bases not matched to a gene; V was cut back by 4 bases and J by 8 bases. The CDR3 spells CASSWTGDSPLHF. CDR3 in DNA: TGTGCCAGCAGCTGGACAGGGGATTCACCCCTCCACTTT.

This clonotype occurred a few times. The chain couples TRBV12-3 or TRBV12-4 to TRBJ1-2; 7 bases line up with TRBD1. The V and J ends lost 8 bases and 9 bases, in that order; junction bases with no gene match: 6. The CDR3 sequence is 11 residues long. CDR3 bases: TGTGCCAGCGGACACAGGGGTAGCTACACCTTC. Its translation: CASGHRGSYTF.

This chain joins TRBV19 and TRBJ2-7; no firm D call. There are 11 residues in the CDR3. Germline V gives CDR1 LNHDA, CDR2 SQIVND (reference sequence). V dropped 9 bases and J dropped 3 bases, with 9 bases sitting between them. CDR3 sequence: CARPSDYEQYV. In DNA, the CDR3 is TGTGCCAGACCTTCGGACTACGAGCAGTACGTC.

The chain couples TRBV4-3 to TRBJ1-3; 7 nucleotides agree with TRBD1. Germline values: CDR1 LGHNA, CDR2 YSLEER. V shed 0 bases, J shed 1 base, and the junction held 3 bases outside the gene matches. The CDR3 loop spans 16 amino acids. This chain's CDR3 is CASSQEYRGSGNTIYF. Here the CDR3 DNA reads TGCGCCAGCAGCCAAGAGTACAGGGGTTCTGGAAACACCATATATTTT.

The rearrangement joins TRBV7-9 to TRBJ2-3; D not resolved. Trimming cost V 8 bases and J 4 bases, with 10 bases left between them. The CDR3 totals 12 residues. Germline CDR1 SEHNR, CDR2 FQNEAQ (reference sequence). The CDR3 DNA reads TGTGCCAGCGCCGCAGTTCCAGATACGCAGTATTTT. It codes for CASAAVPDTQYF.

In this sample, this clonotype turned up a few times. The J gene is TRBJ1-5, the V gene TRBV5-1; maybe TRBD1 (5 bases). The V gene's germline CDR1 is SGHRS and CDR2 YFSETQ. This CDR3 contains 15 residues. Trimming left V 0 bases short and J 4 bases short, with 11 bases between. The CDR3 DNA follows: TGCGCCAGCAGCTTGGACTCAGGGAATAATCAGCCCCAGCATTTT. Its translation is CASSLDSGNNQPQHF.

The genes are TRBV3-2 and TRBJ2-7; the DNA was not compared with TRBD1, the D call given in the table. TRBV3-2 is a listed pseudogene. This CDR3 comprises 17 residues. The CDR3 DNA sequence: TGTGCCAGCAGCCAGACCAAACCTCAGGGTAAGACCTACGAGCAGTACGTC. It codes for CASSQTKPQGKTYEQYV.

The V gene is TRBV6-2 or TRBV6-3, the J gene TRBJ1-1, with no clear D. The CDR3 is made up of 14 amino acids. V lost 0 bases and J lost 8, with 13 bases in between. Germline V CDR1 and CDR2: MNHEY, SVGEGT. DNA for the CDR3: TGTGCCAGCAGTTACTCGATTGACGGCCGAGAAGCTTTCTTT. This translates into CASSYSIDGREAFF.

The chain combines TRBV7-9 with TRBJ2-1, with TRBD2 matching over 13 bases. Germline CDR1 and CDR2: SEHNR and FQNEAQ (reference sequence). The V and J ends lost 5 bases and 9 bases, in that order; junction bases with no gene match: 10. The CDR3 has 16 residues. The DNA for the CDR3 is TGTGCCAGCAGCCCTAGGACTAGCGGGGGCGGCGTTGAGCAGTTCTTC. Protein product: CASSPRTSGGGVEQFF. The whole variable domain, filled in from reference TRBV7-9 and TRBJ2-1, reads DTGVSQNPRHKITKRGQNVTFRCDPISEHNRLYWYRQTLGQGPEFLTYFQNEAQLEKSRLLSDRFSAERPKGSFSTLEIQRTEQGDSAMYLCASSPRTSGGGVEQFFGPGTRLTVL.

The chain carries TRBV9 and TRBJ1-2; no definite D call. The germline V gene has CDR1 SGDLS and CDR2 YYNGEE. The germline V and J ends were trimmed by 3 bases and 0 bases, with 18 bases remaining between them. The CDR3 spans 17 residues. For the CDR3, the DNA is TGTGCCAGCAGCGGAGGAACGGGCATCCTAGCTAACTATGGCTACACCTTC. Translation: CASSGGTGILANYGYTF.

This clonotype was detected a few times. This rearrangement joins TRBV18 to TRBJ2-7, with no clear D. CDR1 KGHSH and CDR2 LQKENI come from the germline V gene. The CDR3 totals 14 residues. V shed 4 bases and J shed 9 bases, with 19 bases lying between them. CDR3 amino acids: CASSQEAIRARQYV. CDR3 DNA: TGTGCCAGCTCACAGGAAGCTATTCGCGCGCGGCAGTACGTC.

This clonotype was seen a handful of times. The chain recombines TRBV2 with TRBJ2-1; 7 bases agree with TRBD2. The CDR3 is made up of 15 amino acids. Per germline, CDR1 SNHLY and CDR2 FYNNEI. V was pared by 6 bases and J by 1 base, with 6 bases of the junction left unmatched. This chain's CDR3 is CASRAGDSSYNEQFF. The CDR3 nucleotides are TGTGCCAGCAGGGCGGGGGATTCGTCCTACAATGAGCAGTTCTTC.

The chain uses TRBV6-1 and TRBJ2-7; TRBD1 agrees at 8 bases. V lost 10 bases and J lost 5; bases outside the gene matches: 4. This CDR3 region has 11 residues. CDR1 and CDR2 (germline): MNHNS, SASEGT. The CDR3 here is CATYRGDEQYV. In DNA, the CDR3 is TGTGCCACCTACAGGGGGGACGAGCAGTACGTC.

V and J are TRBV6-1 and TRBJ2-6; no reliable D call. The CDR3 length is 14 residues. Germline CDR1 reads MNHNS; CDR2 reads SASEGT. The V and J ends lost 4 bases and 2 bases respectively, with 6 bases between them. CDR3 sequence reads: CASSVVAGANVLTF. The CDR3 DNA sequence: TGTGCCAGCAGTGTAGTGGCTGGGGCCAACGTCCTGACTTTC.

V and J are TRBV5-1 and TRBJ2-2; 10 bases are a match to TRBD1. The CDR3 spans 16 residues. J lost 6 bases, V lost 5 bases, and 10 bases had no gene match. Per the germline V gene, CDR1 is SGHRS and CDR2 is YFSETQ. CDR3 in amino acids: CASRLSGQGFSGELFF. CDR3 DNA: TGCGCCAGCAGACTGTCGGGACAGGGGTTTTCCGGGGAGCTGTTTTTT.

Many counts were recorded for this clonotype. This chain connects TRBV12-3 or TRBV12-4 to TRBJ1-5; D call uncertain. CDR3 length: 14 amino acids. Trimming cost V 7 bases and J 6 bases, with 16 bases left between them. The CDR3 is CASTRGQVGQPQHF. The CDR3 coding sequence is TGTGCCAGCACCCGAGGGCAGGTGGGTCAGCCCCAGCATTTT.